These T cell receptor beta chains were read from a single sample in a study of cytomegalovirus exposure and HLA in healthy donors. Sequencing was performed with immunoSEQ multiplex PCR; in TCRdb, only in-frame clones are kept and a portion is missing. Counted here are about 120,000 clones, under 90% occurring once; the ten biggest clones make up 1.5% to 2.5%. The sequencing input was PBMCs. The receptor source for this set is a woman younger than 35 in good health and CMV-seronegative. The CDR3 runs from the conserved cysteine through the conserved F or W. The D gene is left open where the match is weak. Size tells how often a clone was seen (once, few, many) or the class of an expanded clone, and some rows leave it out.

clone_size,d_call,v_call,j_call,cdr3_aa,cdr3_nt
-,-,TRBV28,TRBJ1-5,CASSHKGSNQPQHF,TGTGCCAGCAGCCATAAGGGGAGCAATCAGCCCCAGCATTTT
-,TRBD2,TRBV7-9,TRBJ2-1,CASSLPEAGAAYNEQFF,TGTGCCAGCAGCTTACCAGAAGCGGGAGCGGCCTACAATGAGCAGTTCTTC
-,-,TRBV5-1,TRBJ2-7,CASSLLSSGEQYF,TGCGCCAGCAGCTTATTATCCAGCGGCGAGCAGTACTTC
-,TRBD2,TRBV9,TRBJ2-3,CASSETREGPYTDTQYF,TGTGCCAGCAGCGAAACGCGGGAGGGCCCGTACACAGATACGCAGTATTTT
-,TRBD2,TRBV5-5,TRBJ2-7,CASNPRLAGHEQYF,TGTGCCAGCAACCCTCGACTAGCGGGCCACGAGCAGTACTTC
-,TRBD1,TRBV27,TRBJ2-7,CASSPDRPYEQYF,TGTGCCAGCAGTCCGGACAGGCCCTACGAGCAGTACTTC
-,TRBD1,TRBV18,TRBJ2-7,CASSPYFGVDRGYEQYF,TGTGCCAGCTCACCATATTTCGGTGTGGACAGGGGGTACGAGCAGTACTTC
few,-,TRBV12-5,TRBJ2-7,CASGFGLHEQYF,TGTGCTAGTGGTTTTGGACTCCACGAGCAGTACTTC
-,-,TRBV7-9,TRBJ2-7,CASSLSWGENHEQYF,TGTGCCAGCAGCCTCAGCTGGGGGGAAAACCACGAGCAGTACTTC
-,-,TRBV27,TRBJ2-3,CASSLPTSFSTDTQYF,TGTGCCAGCAGTTTACCTACTAGCTTTTCCACAGATACGCAGTATTTT
once,-,TRBV5-6,TRBJ2-7,CASRSGAYEQYF,TGTGCCAGCAGATCGGGAGCCTACGAGCAGTACTTC
-,-,TRBV4-1,TRBJ2-7,CASSHSTGGGADEQYF,TGCGCCAGCAGCCATAGCACCGGGGGAGGAGCGGACGAGCAGTACTTC
-,-,TRBV2,TRBJ2-5,CASRGTAQETQYF,TGTGCCAGCAGGGGGACTGCCCAAGAGACCCAGTACTTC
-,TRBD2,TRBV19,TRBJ2-1,CASSPTSGRFRRNEQFF,TGTGCCAGTAGCCCGACTAGCGGGAGGTTCCGCAGGAATGAGCAGTTCTTC
-,TRBD2,TRBV10-3,TRBJ2-1,CAIGTSALNEQFF,TGTGCCATAGGGACTAGCGCGCTGAATGAGCAGTTCTTC
-,-,TRBV27,TRBJ2-1,CASSLSPGRLAVYNEQFF,TGTGCCAGCAGTTTATCTCCCGGGCGATTAGCGGTCTACAATGAGCAGTTCTTC
-,-,TRBV14,TRBJ1-1,CASSQEFRSKAFF,TGTGCCAGCAGCCAAGAGTTTCGGTCAAAAGCTTTCTTT
-,TRBD2,TRBV9,TRBJ2-1,CASSVDPGLAGAPPSYNEQFF,TGTGCCAGCAGCGTAGACCCGGGACTAGCGGGAGCTCCCCCCTCCTACAATGAGCAGTTCTTC
-,-,TRBV7-9,TRBJ2-7,CASSLRTGTHEQYF,TGTGCCAGCAGCTTAAGAACAGGTACCCACGAGCAGTACTTC
-,TRBD1,TRBV28,TRBJ2-2,CASRVQGENTGELFF,TGTGCCAGCAGGGTTCAGGGGGAGAACACCGGGGAGCTGTTTTTT
-,-,TRBV11-3,TRBJ2-7,CASSSAYEQYF,TGTGCCAGCAGCTCTGCCTACGAGCAGTACTTC
-,-,TRBV7-6,TRBJ2-3,CASSPTGVWSTDTQYF,TGTGCCAGCAGCCCAACGGGGGTGTGGAGCACAGATACGCAGTATTTT
-,TRBD1,TRBV27,TRBJ2-5,CASSAWIGTGYQETQYF,TGTGCCAGCAGTGCGTGGATCGGGACAGGGTACCAAGAGACCCAGTACTTC
-,-,TRBV2,TRBJ2-1,CASSVELQGGEQFF,TGTGCCAGCAGTGTTGAACTGCAGGGTGGTGAGCAGTTCTTC
-,TRBD2,TRBV5-4,TRBJ2-1,CASSAPSGTSGSNEQFF,TGTGCCAGCAGCGCCCCTTCCGGGACTAGCGGGAGTAATGAGCAGTTCTTC
-,TRBD2,TRBV7-8,TRBJ2-7,CASSAGDSYEQYF,TGTGCCAGCAGCGCGGGAGACTCCTACGAGCAGTACTTC
-,TRBD2,TRBV28,TRBJ2-5,CASSAVSGRGAQETQYF,TGTGCCAGCAGTGCGGTCAGCGGGAGGGGGGCCCAAGAGACCCAGTACTTC
-,TRBD2,TRBV5-4,TRBJ2-5,CASRKLAGDEETQYF,TGTGCCAGCCGGAAACTAGCGGGAGATGAAGAGACCCAGTACTTC
-,TRBD2,TRBV6-6,TRBJ2-1,CASSYSPAGYNNEQFF,TGTGCCAGCAGTTACTCCCCAGCGGGATATAACAATGAGCAGTTCTTC
once,-,TRBV27,TRBJ1-1,CARPRNLHDTEAFF,TGTGCCAGGCCGCGGAATCTTCACGACACTGAAGCTTTCTTT
-,TRBD1,TRBV29-1,TRBJ2-2,CSVGDRGDTGELFF,TGCAGCGTTGGAGACAGGGGAGACACCGGGGAGCTGTTTTTT
-,-,TRBV20-1,TRBJ2-7,CSAFRGYEQYF,TGCAGTGCATTTAGGGGCTACGAGCAGTACTTC
-,-,TRBV18,TRBJ2-5,CASSPRSEAQETQYF,TGTGCCAGCTCACCGAGGTCAGAAGCTCAAGAGACCCAGTACTTC
-,-,TRBV7-9,TRBJ2-5,CASSLARGLETQYF,TGTGCCAGCAGCTTAGCGCGGGGGCTGGAGACCCAGTACTTC
once,-,TRBV11-3,TRBJ2-1,CASSPPRDSNMFF,TGTGCCAGCAGCCCGCCCCGGGACTCTAACATGTTCTTC
-,-,TRBV5-1,TRBJ1-2,CASSSLEDYGYTF,TGCGCCAGCAGCTCCTTGGAGGACTATGGCTACACCTTC
-,TRBD2,TRBV4-1,TRBJ2-7,CASSQERLAGSEQYF,TGCGCCAGCAGCCAAGAACGACTAGCGGGAAGCGAGCAGTACTTC
-,TRBD2,TRBV2,TRBJ2-7,CASKLAGNTYEQYF,TGTGCCAGCAAACTAGCGGGAAACACCTACGAGCAGTACTTC
-,TRBD2,TRBV15,TRBJ2-2,CATSRETRETDTGELFF,TGTGCCACCAGCAGAGAGACGCGGGAGACGGACACCGGGGAGCTGTTTTTT
-,TRBD1,TRBV5-1,TRBJ1-1,CASSLGDRGTGTEAFF,TGCGCCAGCAGCTTGGGGGACAGGGGGACGGGCACTGAAGCTTTCTTT
-,TRBD2,TRBV27,TRBJ2-3,CASSALNSGRGTDTQYF,TGTGCCAGCAGTGCCCTTAATAGCGGGAGAGGGACAGATACGCAGTATTTT
-,-,TRBV10-3,TRBJ2-7,CAASGLKSYEQYF,TGTGCCGCAAGTGGGCTTAAATCCTACGAGCAGTACTTC
-,-,TRBV30,TRBJ2-6,CAWSIRGTGANVLTF,TGTGCCTGGAGTATCAGGGGAACTGGGGCCAACGTCCTGACTTTC
once,-,TRBV2,TRBJ1-4,CASSVPGTTNEKLFF,TGTGCCAGCAGTGTTCCGGGTACAACTAATGAAAAACTGTTTTTT
-,TRBD2,TRBV23-1,TRBJ2-7,CASSQNHGLAKPPPTLYEQYF,TGCGCCAGCAGTCAAAACCATGGACTAGCAAAACCCCCCCCGACTCTATACGAGCAGTACTTC
-,-,TRBV28,TRBJ2-3,CASTPQRYHGTDTQYF,TGTGCCAGCACCCCACAGCGGTATCATGGCACAGATACGCAGTATTTT
-,-,TRBV19,TRBJ2-2,CASSWVDSYNTGELFF,TGTGCCAGTAGTTGGGTTGACAGCTACAACACCGGGGAGCTGTTTTTT